The 4 T cell receptor beta chains below come from one sample, sequenced in a study of T cell repertoires in cytomegalovirus infection. No antigen has been identified for these receptors. TCRdb reprocessed the reads with MiXCR, giving one entry per CDR3 protein. The repertoire holds about 110,000 distinct CDR3 sequences, with about 30% as singletons. The sample was CD8+ T cells from cultured PBMCs, taken from culture after CMV antigen stimulation. All receptors come from a human donor in good health (CMV status not recorded). Some clones in this sample may be carry-over from other donors' samples.

V is TRBV6-6 and J is TRBJ1-1; D is unresolved. V lost 0 bases to trimming and J lost 1 base, with 15 bases between them. CDR1 and CDR2 from the germline V gene are MNHNY and SVGAGI (reference sequence). The length of the CDR3 is 17 residues. The DNA for the CDR3 is TGTGCCAGCAGTTACTCGAGGAAAAACTTGGGGAACACTGAAGCTTTCTTT. Residues: CASSYSRKNLGNTEAFF.

The chain joins TRBV28 to TRBJ2-1; TRBD2 aligns across 12 bases. The length of the CDR3 is 15 residues. The V gene end was trimmed by 4 bases and the J gene end by 5 bases; junction bases not matched to a gene: 3. Germline V gene data show CDR1 as MDHEN and CDR2 as SYDVKM. The CDR3 DNA reads TGTGCCAGCAGTTACCGACTAGCGGGGGACAATGAGCAGTTCTTC. It encodes CASSYRLAGDNEQFF.

The rearrangement joins TRBV5-4 to TRBJ2-5; D is unresolved. Deletions cut 1 base from V and 2 bases from J, with 9 bases between. Germline V gene lookup returns CDR1 SGHNT and CDR2 YYREEE (reference sequence). CDR3 size: 14 residues. In DNA, the CDR3 is TGTGCCAGCAGCTTGCCGGCGGAGCAAGAGACCCAGTACTTC. This encodes CASSLPAEQETQYF. The full variable domain, with the rest looked up from reference TRBV5-4 and TRBJ2-5, is ETGVTQSPTHLIKTRGQQVTLRCSSQSGHNTVSWYQQALGQGPQFIFQYYREEENGRGNFPPRFSGLQFPNYSSELNVNALELDDSALYLCASSLPAEQETQYFGPGTRLLVL.

V gene TRBV5-4 combines with J gene TRBJ1-1; maybe TRBD1 (6 bases). Germline V lookup: CDR1 SGHNT, CDR2 YYREEE (reference sequence). With 7 bases removed from V and 1 base from J, the gap between germline ends came to 20 bases. This CDR3 region has 16 residues. CDR3 DNA sequence: TGTGCCAGCGTCCCAGGACAGTTCTTTGGGAACACTGAAGCTTTCTTT. Residues: CASVPGQFFGNTEAFF. Looking up the rest from reference TRBV5-4 and TRBJ1-1 gives the full variable domain: ETGVTQSPTHLIKTRGQQVTLRCSSQSGHNTVSWYQQALGQGPQFIFQYYREEENGRGNFPPRFSGLQFPNYSSELNVNALELDDSALYLCASVPGQFFGNTEAFFGQGTRLTVV.